This T cell receptor beta chain was profiled in a study of T cell changes during pregnancy in multiple sclerosis. TCRdb's copy holds only in-frame clones and misses some; the assay was immunoSEQ multiplex PCR. The sample has tens of thousands of clones, roughly nine tenths seen once. V gave up 9 bases and J gave up 3 bases; unmatched junction bases: 8. The CDR3 is 15 amino acids. The chain employs TRBV23-1 and TRBJ2-3; TRBD2 matches at 11 bases. TRBV23-1 is an open reading frame, and its role is uncertain. The clonotype originates from a female donor with multiple sclerosis, enrolled in a pregnancy study. Sequencing was performed on CD8+ T cells from peripheral blood mononuclear cells, taken before pregnancy. This CDR3 reads CASCGLAGCTDTQYF. The CDR3 DNA reads TGCGCCAGTTGCGGACTAGCGGGTTGTACAGATACGCAGTATTTT.